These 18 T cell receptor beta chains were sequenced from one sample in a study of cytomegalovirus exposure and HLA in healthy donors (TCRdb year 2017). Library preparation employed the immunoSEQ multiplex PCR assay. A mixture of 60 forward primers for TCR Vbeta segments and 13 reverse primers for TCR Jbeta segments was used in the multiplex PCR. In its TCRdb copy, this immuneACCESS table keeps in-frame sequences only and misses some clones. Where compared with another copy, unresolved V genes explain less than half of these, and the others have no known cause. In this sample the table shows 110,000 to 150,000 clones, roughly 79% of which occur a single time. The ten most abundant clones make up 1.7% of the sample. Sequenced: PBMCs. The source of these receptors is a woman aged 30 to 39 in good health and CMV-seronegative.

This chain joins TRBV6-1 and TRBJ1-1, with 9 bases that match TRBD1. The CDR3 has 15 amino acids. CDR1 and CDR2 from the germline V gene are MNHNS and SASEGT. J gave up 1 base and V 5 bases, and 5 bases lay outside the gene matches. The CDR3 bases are TGTGCCAGCAGTTTACAGGGGGCGTGGAACACTGAAGCTTTCTTT. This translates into CASSLQGAWNTEAFF.

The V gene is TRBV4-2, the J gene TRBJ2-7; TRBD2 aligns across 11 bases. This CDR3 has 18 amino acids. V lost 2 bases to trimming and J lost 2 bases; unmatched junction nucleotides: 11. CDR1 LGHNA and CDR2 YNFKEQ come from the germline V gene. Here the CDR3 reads CASSQLAGGLRSAYEQYF. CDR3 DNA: TGTGCCAGCAGCCAACTAGCGGGGGGCCTCCGCTCCGCCTACGAGCAGTACTTC.

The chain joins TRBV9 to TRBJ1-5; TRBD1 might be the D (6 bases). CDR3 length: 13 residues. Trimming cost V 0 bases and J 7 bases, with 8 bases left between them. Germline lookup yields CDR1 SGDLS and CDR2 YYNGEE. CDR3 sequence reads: CASSVATGQPQHF. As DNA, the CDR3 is TGTGCCAGCAGCGTAGCTACAGGGCAGCCCCAGCATTTT.

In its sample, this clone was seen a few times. DNA of the CDR3: TGTGCCAGCAGCTTGGGCGATAGCACAGATACGCAGTATTTT. This encodes CASSLGDSTDTQYF. This chain uses TRBV5-5 with TRBJ2-3, with D uncertain. The CDR3 runs to 14 residues. Germline assignment: CDR1 SGHKS and CDR2 YYEKEE (reference sequence). The V end lost 0 bases, the J end lost 0 bases, and 5 bases lay between the germline ends.

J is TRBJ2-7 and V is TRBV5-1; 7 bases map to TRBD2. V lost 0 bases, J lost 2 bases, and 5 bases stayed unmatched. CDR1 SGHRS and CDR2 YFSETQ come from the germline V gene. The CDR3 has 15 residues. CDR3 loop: CASSLVSGGAYEQYF. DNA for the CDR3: TGCGCCAGCAGCTTGGTTTCGGGGGGAGCCTACGAGCAGTACTTC.

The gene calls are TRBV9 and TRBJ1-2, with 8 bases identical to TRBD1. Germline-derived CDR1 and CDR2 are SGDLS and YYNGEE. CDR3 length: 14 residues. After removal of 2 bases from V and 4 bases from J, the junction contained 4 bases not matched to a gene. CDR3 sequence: CASSVGQGSYGYTF. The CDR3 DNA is TGTGCCAGCAGCGTCGGACAGGGCAGCTATGGCTACACCTTC.

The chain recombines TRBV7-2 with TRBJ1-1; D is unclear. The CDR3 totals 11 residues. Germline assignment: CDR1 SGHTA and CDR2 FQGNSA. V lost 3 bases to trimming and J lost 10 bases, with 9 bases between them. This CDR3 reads CASSFEIGAFF. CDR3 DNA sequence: TGTGCCAGCAGCTTCGAGATCGGAGCTTTCTTT.

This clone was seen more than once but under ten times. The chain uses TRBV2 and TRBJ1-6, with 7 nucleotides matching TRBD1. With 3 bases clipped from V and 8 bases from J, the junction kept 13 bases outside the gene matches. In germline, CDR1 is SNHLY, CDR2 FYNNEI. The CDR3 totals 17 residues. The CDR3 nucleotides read TGTGCCAGCAGTGATGGTCCGGGCAAAACAGGGGATTCACCCCTCCACTTT. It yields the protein CASSDGPGKTGDSPLHF.

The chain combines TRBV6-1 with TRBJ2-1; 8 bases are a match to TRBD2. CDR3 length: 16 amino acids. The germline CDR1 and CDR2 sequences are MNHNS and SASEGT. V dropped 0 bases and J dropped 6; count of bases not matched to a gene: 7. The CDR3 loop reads CASSEASGGRSNEQFF. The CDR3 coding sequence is TGTGCCAGCAGTGAAGCCAGCGGGGGAAGGAGCAATGAGCAGTTCTTC.

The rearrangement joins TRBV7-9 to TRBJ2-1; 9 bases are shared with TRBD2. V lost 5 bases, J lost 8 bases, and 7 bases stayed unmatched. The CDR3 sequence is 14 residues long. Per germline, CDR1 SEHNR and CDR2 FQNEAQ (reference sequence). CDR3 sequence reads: CASSPGTSRYEQFF. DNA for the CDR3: TGTGCCAGCAGCCCCGGGACTAGCAGGTATGAGCAGTTCTTC.

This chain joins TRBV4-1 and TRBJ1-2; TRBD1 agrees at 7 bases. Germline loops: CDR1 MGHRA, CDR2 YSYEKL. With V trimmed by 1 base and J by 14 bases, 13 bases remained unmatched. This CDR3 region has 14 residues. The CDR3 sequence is CASSQGTGANKGTF. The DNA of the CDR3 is TGCGCCAGCAGCCAAGGGACAGGCGCTAATAAGGGAACCTTC.

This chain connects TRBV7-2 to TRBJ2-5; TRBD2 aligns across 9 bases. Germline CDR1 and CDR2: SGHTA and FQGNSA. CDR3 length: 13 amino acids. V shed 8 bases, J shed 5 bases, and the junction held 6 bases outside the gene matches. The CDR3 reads CASRLAVVETQYF. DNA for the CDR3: TGTGCCAGCCGACTAGCGGTCGTGGAGACCCAGTACTTC.

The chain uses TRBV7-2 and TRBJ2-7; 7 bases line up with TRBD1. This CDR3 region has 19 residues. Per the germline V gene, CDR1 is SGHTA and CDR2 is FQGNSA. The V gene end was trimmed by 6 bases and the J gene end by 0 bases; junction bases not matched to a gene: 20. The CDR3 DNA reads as TGTGCCAGCAGTTACTCAGAGAGGGGAAGGGGGCGTTACTCCTACGAGCAGTACTTC. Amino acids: CASSYSERGRGRYSYEQYF.

The CDR3 is CASSPGGTGANVLTF. In DNA form, the CDR3 reads TGTGCCAGCAGCCCGGGGGGCACTGGGGCCAACGTCCTGACTTTC. The chain combines TRBV11-1 with TRBJ2-6; a possible D gene is TRBD2 (7 bases). Per germline, CDR1 SGHAT and CDR2 FQDESV (reference sequence). This CDR3 is 15 amino acids long. Trimming removed 5 bases from V and 2 bases from J, with 10 bases in between.

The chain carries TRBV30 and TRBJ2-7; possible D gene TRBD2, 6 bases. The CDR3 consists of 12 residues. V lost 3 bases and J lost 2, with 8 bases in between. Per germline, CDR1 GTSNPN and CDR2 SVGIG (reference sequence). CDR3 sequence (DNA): TGTGCCTGGAGCCGGACTACCTACGAGCAGTACTTC. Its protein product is CAWSRTTYEQYF.

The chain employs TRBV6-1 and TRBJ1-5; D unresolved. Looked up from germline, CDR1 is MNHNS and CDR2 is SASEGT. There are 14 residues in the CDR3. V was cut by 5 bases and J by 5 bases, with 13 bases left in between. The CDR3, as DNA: TGTGCCAGCAGTCTTAACACAGATTATCAGCCCCAGCATTTT. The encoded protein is CASSLNTDYQPQHF.

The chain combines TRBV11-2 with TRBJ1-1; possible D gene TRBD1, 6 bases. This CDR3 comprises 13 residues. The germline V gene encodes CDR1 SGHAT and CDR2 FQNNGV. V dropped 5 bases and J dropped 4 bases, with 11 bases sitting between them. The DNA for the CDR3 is TGTGCCAGCAGCCGACGGACAGTCACTGAAGCTTTCTTT. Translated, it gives CASSRRTVTEAFF. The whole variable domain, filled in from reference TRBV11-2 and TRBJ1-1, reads EAGVAQSPRYKIIEKRQSVAFWCNPISGHATLYWYQQILGQGPKLLIQFQNNGVVDDSQLPKDRFSAERLKGVDSTLKIQPAKLEDSAVYLCASSRRTVTEAFFGQGTRLTVV.

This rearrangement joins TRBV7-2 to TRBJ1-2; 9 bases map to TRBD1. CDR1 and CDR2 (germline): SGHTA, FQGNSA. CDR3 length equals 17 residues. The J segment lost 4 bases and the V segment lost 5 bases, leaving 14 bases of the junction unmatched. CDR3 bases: TGTGCCAGCAGCCATCCGGGACAGGGATTTTTAGGCTATGGCTACACCTTC. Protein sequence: CASSHPGQGFLGYGYTF.